The clone carrying this T cell receptor (beta chain) was observed a handful of times. Looked up from germline, CDR1 is MDHEN and CDR2 is SYDVKM. The germline V and J ends were trimmed by 9 bases and 2 bases, with 16 bases remaining between them. This CDR3 is built from 15 residues. Time point defined: patch test 2, 6 weeks after DPC sensitization. Documented treatment: therapeutic diphenylcyclopropenone sensitization with weekly scalp DPC. Unseparated into fractions, whole blood served as the source from which total RNA was extracted. This sample was included in a study of human T cells and chemical hapten exposure. Looking at the study overall: For sensitization, 2% DPC was applied to an approximately 2 cm by approximately 2 cm patch of upper inner arm skin.

Each CDR3 protein gets one entry after TCRdb re-called the RACE reads with MiXCR. The sample holds roughly 52,000 distinct CDR3 sequences, just under 10% seen once. The sequencing used whole blood, collected in connection with sensitization to the hapten diphenylcyclopropenone (DPC). This TCR was sampled from a woman aged 45-60 years with alopecia areata. Some clones in this sample may be carry-over from other donors' samples. The rearrangement joins TRBV28 to TRBJ1-4; D is possibly TRBD1 (5 bases). CDR3 bases: TGTGCCAGTCGACGCGTGCGGGGGACTAATGAAAAACTGTTTTTT. Translating gives CASRRVRGTNEKLFF.